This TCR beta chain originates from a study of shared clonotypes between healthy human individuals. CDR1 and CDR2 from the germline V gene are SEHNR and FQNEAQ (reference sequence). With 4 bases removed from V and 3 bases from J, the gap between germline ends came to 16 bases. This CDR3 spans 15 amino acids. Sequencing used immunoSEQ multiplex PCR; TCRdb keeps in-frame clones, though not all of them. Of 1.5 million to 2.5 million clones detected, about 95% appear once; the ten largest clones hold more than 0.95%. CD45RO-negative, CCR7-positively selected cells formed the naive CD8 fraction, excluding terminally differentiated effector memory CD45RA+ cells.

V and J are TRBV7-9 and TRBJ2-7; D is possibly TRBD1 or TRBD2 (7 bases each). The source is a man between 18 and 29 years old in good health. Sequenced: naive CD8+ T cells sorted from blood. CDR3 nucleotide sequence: TGTGCCAGCAGCTCAGGGGGGGACAGCTACTACGAGCAGTACTTC. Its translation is CASSSGGDSYYEQYF.